This T cell receptor (beta chain) was identified during a study of shared clonotypes between healthy human individuals. On this clone itself: This sample also contains other DNA sequences that code for the same CDR3.

Donors had no recently reported acute infections or vaccinations and were HIV-negative. Donors were Caucasian adults residing in Nashville, Tennessee, USA. The protocol was immunoSEQ multiplex PCR, while the TCRdb copy is restricted to in-frame clones and leaves out a portion. The sample holds 740,000 or so clones, 73% seen once. In germline, CDR1 is MDHEN, CDR2 SYDVKM. Deletions cut 5 bases from V and 2 bases from J, with 7 bases between. The CDR3 is 13 residues long. Specimen: memory CD4+ T cells sorted from blood. Subset reported: CD45RA-negative fraction. This chain joins TRBV28 and TRBJ1-3; D is unclear. The TCR comes from a woman aged 30 to 39 in good health. The CDR3 DNA is TGTGCCAGCAGTAGTGGGACTGGAAACACCATATATTTT. This translates into CASSSGTGNTIYF.